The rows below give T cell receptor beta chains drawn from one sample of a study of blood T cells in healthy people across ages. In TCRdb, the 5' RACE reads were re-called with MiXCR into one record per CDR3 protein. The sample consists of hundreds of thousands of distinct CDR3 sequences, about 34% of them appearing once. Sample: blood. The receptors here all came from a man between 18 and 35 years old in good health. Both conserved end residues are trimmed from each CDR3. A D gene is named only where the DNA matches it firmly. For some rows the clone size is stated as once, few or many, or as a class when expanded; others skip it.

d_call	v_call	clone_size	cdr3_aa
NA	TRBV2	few	ASSEFPRRYGYT
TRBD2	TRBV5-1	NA	ASSASGGASNEQF
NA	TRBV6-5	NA	ASSYVHSNNEQF
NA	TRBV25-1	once	ASSPLRGPGNTIY
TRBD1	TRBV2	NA	ASTSGGNRGYNEQY
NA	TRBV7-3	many	ASSFGSGYEQY
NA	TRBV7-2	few	ASSPGRGITDTQY
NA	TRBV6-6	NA	ASSHRTVAYERY
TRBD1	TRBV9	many	ASSRTGNYEQY
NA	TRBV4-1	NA	ASSLEQTAPNYGYT
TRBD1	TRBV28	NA	ASSHRQGKTIGGFLNEQF
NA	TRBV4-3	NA	ASSQLRGGGNYGYT
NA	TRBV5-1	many	ASSQAGTYNEQF
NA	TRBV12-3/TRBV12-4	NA	ASSAYPTGAYGYT
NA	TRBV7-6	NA	ASITRKEMNTEAF
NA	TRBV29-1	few	SVDRARRGEAF
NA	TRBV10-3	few	AIMDGLNTEAF
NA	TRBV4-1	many	ASSQYRADTQY
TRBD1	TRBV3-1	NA	ASSQVWQGVSETQY
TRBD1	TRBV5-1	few	ASSLTGGNEQY
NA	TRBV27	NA	ASSPSRRVGNYGYT
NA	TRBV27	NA	ASSSPGSRNTEAF
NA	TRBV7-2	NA	ASSSSMRGYT
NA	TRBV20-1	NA	SASSGTELGSPLH
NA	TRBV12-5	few	ASGLREQGGVQETQY
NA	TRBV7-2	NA	ASSHRGSRNQPQH
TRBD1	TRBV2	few	ASSPDRGHGQPQH
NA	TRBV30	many	AGGTTDTQY
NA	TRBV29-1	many	SVGFPQDEQY
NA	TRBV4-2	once	ASSQRLHGYT
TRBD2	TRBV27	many	ASSGGGGPSSYNEQF
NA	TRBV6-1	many	ASSGDALSTDTQY
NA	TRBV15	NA	ATSRDSVEQF
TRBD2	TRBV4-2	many	ASSQDPGGGASETQY
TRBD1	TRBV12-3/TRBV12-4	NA	ASSHRGQWTGELF
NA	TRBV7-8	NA	ASRTQAGEQY
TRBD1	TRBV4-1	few	ASSVRTGVNQPQH
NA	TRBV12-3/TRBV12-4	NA	ASSWAGQPQH
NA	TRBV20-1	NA	SGTDHSNQPQH
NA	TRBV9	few	ASSVYPGIQETQY
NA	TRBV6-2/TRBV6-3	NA	ASTYGAQGPYGYT
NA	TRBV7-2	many	ASSFTPGNTEAF
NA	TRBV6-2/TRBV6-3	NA	VSSYSTLMGATDTQY
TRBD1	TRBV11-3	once	ASSKKQGKGKETLY
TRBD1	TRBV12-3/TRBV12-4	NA	ASSVDREKTQY
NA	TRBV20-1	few	SATRDIRRAENIQY
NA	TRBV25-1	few	ASSELRGKYNEQY
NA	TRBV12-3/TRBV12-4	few	ASSPTPHGANEKLF
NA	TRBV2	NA	ASSGGRTAEQY
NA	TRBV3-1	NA	ASSRAQSSYEQY
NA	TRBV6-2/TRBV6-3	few	ASSDREAF
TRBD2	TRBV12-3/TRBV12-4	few	ATQSGARNEQY